The 27 T cell receptor beta chains below come from one sample, sequenced in a study of T cell responses to AZD1222 COVID-19 vaccine. The method was immunoSEQ multiplex PCR; TCRdb's version includes in-frame clones alone and lacks a portion of them. Among fewer than 150,000 clones listed, about 85% were seen once. The sample here was peripheral blood, taken on day 0 of AZD1222 vaccination. These receptors were obtained from an adult in good health.

The rearrangement uses TRBV27 and TRBJ1-6; possibly TRBD1 for D (5 bases). CDR3 length: 15 residues. Germline CDR1 reads MNHEY; CDR2 reads SMNVEV (reference sequence). The V end was cut by 7 bases, the J end by 10 bases, with 20 bases between. CDR3 in amino acids: CASKEGGTRPSPLHF. CDR3 nucleotide sequence: TGTGCCAGCAAGGAAGGCGGGACTCGCCCGTCACCCCTCCACTTT.

The rearrangement links TRBV2 to TRBJ1-2; D not certain. CDR1 and CDR2 (germline): SNHLY, FYNNEI. This CDR3 contains 14 residues. Trimming removed 6 bases at V and 4 bases at J, with 15 bases between. CDR3 in amino acids: CASSRTTERYGYTF. CDR3 sequence (DNA): TGTGCCAGCAGCAGAACGACGGAACGCTATGGCTACACCTTC.

The chain carries TRBV30 and TRBJ1-4, with 10 positions matching TRBD1. This CDR3 is built from 13 residues. The germline V gene has CDR1 GTSNPN and CDR2 SVGIG (reference sequence). V was clipped by 4 bases and J by 7 bases; unmatched bases: 3. The CDR3 spells CAWTRDRGEKLFF. The CDR3 region has the DNA TGTGCCTGGACCCGGGACAGGGGTGAAAAACTGTTTTTT.

The J gene is TRBJ2-5, the V gene TRBV6-2 or TRBV6-3, with 10 bases fitting TRBD1. There are 17 residues in the CDR3. Germline CDR1 MNHEY, CDR2 SVGEGT. V trimming: 1 base; J trimming: 1 base; junction bases outside the gene matches: 6. The CDR3 sequence: CASSYYETGGGQETQYF. The CDR3 DNA is TGTGCCAGCAGTTACTACGAGACAGGGGGCGGCCAAGAGACCCAGTACTTC.

The V gene is TRBV11-2, the J gene TRBJ1-3; D is ambiguous. CDR1 and CDR2 (germline): SGHAT, FQNNGV. CDR3 length equals 13 residues. Deletions cut 3 bases from V and 7 bases from J, with 10 bases between. DNA for the CDR3: TGTGCCAGCAGCTTCCCCCTCGTGAACACCATATATTTT. Its translation: CASSFPLVNTIYF.

The rearrangement links TRBV11-2 to TRBJ1-2, with 7 bases aligning to TRBD1. Germline lookup yields CDR1 SGHAT and CDR2 FQNNGV. Trimming took 3 bases from V and 0 from J; bases not matched to a gene: 4. This CDR3 comprises 15 residues. CDR3 nucleotides: TGTGCCAGCAGCTTGGAGGGGGCCGCTAACTATGGCTACACCTTC. It is translated as CASSLEGAANYGYTF.

The chain employs TRBV27 and TRBJ1-1; D gene unclear. V lost 6 bases and J 0 bases, leaving 11 bases between the germline ends. The CDR3 is made up of 14 amino acids. Germline assignment: CDR1 MNHEY and CDR2 SMNVEV (reference sequence). CDR3 sequence: CASRSGGLNTEAFF. The CDR3 DNA is TGTGCCAGCAGGTCGGGCGGCCTGAACACTGAAGCTTTCTTT.

DNA for the CDR3: TGTGCCAGCAGTTTTTGGGGGGGCCTCGAGCAGTACTTC. It encodes CASSFWGGLEQYF. The chain recombines TRBV6-2 or TRBV6-3 with TRBJ2-7; tentative D call: TRBD2 (7 bases). Per the germline V gene, CDR1 is MNHEY and CDR2 is SVGEGT. Trimming removed 4 bases from V and 6 bases from J, with 13 bases in between. The CDR3 is 13 residues long.

This sequence joins TRBV27 and TRBJ2-1; the match to TRBD2 covers 13 bases. The CDR3 consists of 15 residues. Germline values: CDR1 MNHEY, CDR2 SMNVEV (reference sequence). Unmatched junction bases numbered 4, after V lost 4 bases and J lost 7 bases. CDR3 bases: TGTGCCAGCAGTTGGACTAGCGGGGGTTCAAATGAGCAGTTCTTC. Residues: CASSWTSGGSNEQFF.

The chain employs TRBV11-2 and TRBJ1-2; unclear D gene. Trimming took off 5 bases at V and 8 bases at J, with 21 bases between the two ends. CDR1 and CDR2 from the germline V gene are SGHAT and FQNNGV. CDR3 length equals 15 residues. The CDR3 region has the DNA TGTGCCAGCAGCACGGGAGTTCCGACCCTTTTGGGCTACACCTTC. Its protein product is CASSTGVPTLLGYTF.

As to this clone: Other nucleotide sequences in the sample specify the same CDR3. The V and J genes are TRBV7-2 and TRBJ2-1, with TRBD2 identical over 10 bases. V dropped 1 base and J dropped 3; count of bases not matched to a gene: 0. CDR3 size: 15 residues. Per germline, CDR1 SGHTA and CDR2 FQGNSA. CDR3 coding DNA: TGTGCCAGCAGCTTAGTAGCGGGGGGCTACAATGAGCAGTTCTTC. Amino acids: CASSLVAGGYNEQFF.

The chain combines TRBV21-1 with TRBJ1-5; the table names TRBD1, a call not compared with the DNA. TRBV21-1 is a listed pseudogene. The CDR3 is made up of 18 amino acids. The CDR3, as DNA: TGTGCCAGCAGCAAAGGGAGGGACAGGGGATGGGGCAATCAGCCCCAGCATTTT. It codes for CASSKGRDRGWGNQPQHF.

The chain has TRBV5-6 and TRBJ1-3, with D tentatively TRBD1 (6 bases). Trimming took 4 bases from V and 1 from J, leaving 12 bases between them. This CDR3 spans 15 amino acids. CDR1 and CDR2 from the germline V gene are SGHDT and YYEEEE. CDR3 bases: TGTGCCAGCAGCCTTGGGGGCAGTTCTGGAAACACCATATATTTT. As protein: CASSLGGSSGNTIYF.

This sequence joins TRBV9 and TRBJ2-1, with TRBD2 matching over 9 bases. The junction had 3 bases not matched to a gene; V was cut back by 4 bases and J by 4 bases. This CDR3 is 14 amino acids long. Germline V gene data show CDR1 as SGDLS and CDR2 as YYNGEE. The CDR3 protein is CASSFLAGYNEQFF. In DNA, the CDR3 is TGTGCCAGCAGCTTCCTAGCGGGATACAATGAGCAGTTCTTC.

V is TRBV4-3 and J is TRBJ2-7, with no clear D. Germline CDR1 is LGHNA and CDR2 is YSLEER. The CDR3 has 17 amino acids. V lost 0 bases and J lost 2, with 17 bases in between. CDR3 nucleotide sequence: TGCGCCAGCAGCCAAGATATCAGGCGGACGGGTCCCTACGAGCAGTACTTC. Amino acid sequence: CASSQDIRRTGPYEQYF.

On this clone: Additional DNA sequences in this sample encode the identical CDR3. The chain employs TRBV5-1 and TRBJ2-5; D is unclear. The CDR3 has 12 residues. Germline CDR1 and CDR2: SGHRS and YFSETQ. Trimming shortened V by 0 bases and J by 5 bases, and 5 bases separated the two germline ends. The CDR3, as DNA: TGCGCCAGCAGCTTGGTTGGGGAGACCCAGTACTTC. As protein: CASSLVGETQYF. The whole variable domain, filled in from reference TRBV5-1 and TRBJ2-5, reads KAGVTQTPRYLIKTRGQQVTLSCSPISGHRSVSWYQQTPGQGLQFLFEYFSETQRNKGNFPGRFSGRQFSNSRSEMNVSTLELGDSALYLCASSLVGETQYFGPGTRLLVL.

V usage is TRBV6-4 and J usage is TRBJ2-6, with D perhaps TRBD1 (5 bases). Trimming stripped 2 bases from V and 3 bases from J, with 5 bases between. Germline V gene sequence: CDR1 MRHNA, CDR2 SNTAGT. The CDR3 runs to 14 residues. The CDR3: CASSDRGGANVLTF. The CDR3 nucleotides are TGTGCCAGCAGTGACAGGGGTGGGGCCAACGTCCTGACTTTC.

CDR3 coding DNA: TGTGCCAGCAGCTTAGTCAACCCATGGACGAACGAGCAGTACTTC. As protein: CASSLVNPWTNEQYF. The V call is TRBV11-2, the J call TRBJ2-7, with no clear D. Trimming stripped 1 base from V and 5 bases from J, with 15 bases between. In germline, CDR1 is SGHAT, CDR2 FQNNGV. The CDR3 is made up of 15 amino acids.

The chain recombines TRBV21-1 with TRBJ1-1. TRBV21-1 is designated a pseudogene. This CDR3 is 14 amino acids long. The CDR3 sequence is CASSRGDFETEAFF. CDR3 nucleotide sequence: TGTGCCAGCAGCAGGGGTGATTTCGAGACTGAAGCTTTCTTT.

This sequence joins TRBV9 and TRBJ1-1; tentative D call: TRBD1 (6 bases). CDR1 and CDR2 from the germline V gene are SGDLS and YYNGEE. V dropped 6 bases and J dropped 3 bases, with 9 bases sitting between them. The CDR3 is 12 residues long. CDR3 loop: CASMEGDTEAFF. The CDR3 DNA reads TGTGCCAGCATGGAGGGGGACACTGAAGCTTTCTTT.

The CDR3 DNA reads as TGTGCCAGCAGCCCCAGAGGAGCTCCGGTGGGGGAGCTGTTTTTT. Protein product: CASSPRGAPVGELFF. The rearrangement links TRBV7-2 to TRBJ2-2; D remains unclear. Between the trimmed V and J ends, which lost 5 bases and 8 bases, there was a span of 18 bases. There are 15 residues in the CDR3. The germline gives CDR1 SGHTA, CDR2 FQGNSA.

The gene calls are TRBV6-6 and TRBJ1-6, with 7 bases identical to TRBD1. Trimming removed 5 bases from V and 11 bases from J; junction bases left unmatched: 15. The germline V gene encodes CDR1 MNHNY and CDR2 SVGAGI (reference sequence). The CDR3 totals 16 residues. Written as DNA, the CDR3 is TGTGCCAGCAGTCGAGCCCCGGGACAGCCAACCCCACCCCTCCACTTT. Encoded protein: CASSRAPGQPTPPLHF.

The chain combines TRBV24-1 with TRBJ1-2, with no clear D. The CDR3 consists of 15 residues. Trimming took off 1 base at V and 4 bases at J, with 12 bases between the two ends. Looked up from germline, CDR1 is KGHDR and CDR2 is SFDVKD. The CDR3 loop is CATSDFSGSPYGYTF. CDR3 sequence (DNA): TGTGCCACCAGTGATTTTAGCGGCTCTCCCTATGGCTACACCTTC.

This clone came up a few times. The chain links TRBV3-1 (or the pseudogene TRBV3-2) to TRBJ1-4; possible D gene TRBD1, 6 bases. V lost 4 bases and J 8 bases, leaving 11 bases between the germline ends. Germline CDR1 reads LGHDT; CDR2 reads YNNKEL (reference sequence). CDR3 length: 13 residues. The CDR3 sequence is CASSRGGEEKLFF. DNA for the CDR3: TGTGCCAGCAGCCGAGGGGGGGAGGAAAAACTGTTTTTT.

CDR3 DNA sequence: TGTGCCAGTAGTATTTCAATGCGACGGGGATTGACTGAAGCTTTCTTT. Translation gives CASSISMRRGLTEAFF. The chain employs TRBV19 and TRBJ1-1; D gene unclear. Trimming stripped 3 bases from V and 5 bases from J, with 19 bases between. Germline CDR1 and CDR2: LNHDA and SQIVND (reference sequence). The CDR3 is 16 amino acids.

The chain joins TRBV7-8 to TRBJ1-1; tentatively, D is TRBD1 (5 bases). CDR1 is SGHVS and CDR2 is FQNEAQ in the germline V gene. The CDR3 is 15 residues long. V was clipped by 6 bases and J by 0 bases, with 14 bases between them. The CDR3 DNA is TGTGCCAGCAGACCAACAGGAGCTATGAACACTGAAGCTTTCTTT. Encoded protein: CASRPTGAMNTEAFF.

V is TRBV5-5 and J is TRBJ2-7; 11 positions agree with TRBD2. The CDR3 consists of 18 residues. CDR1 is SGHKS, CDR2 YYEKEE, per germline (reference sequence). V gave up 0 bases and J gave up 0 bases; unmatched junction bases: 8. The CDR3 DNA reads as TGTGCCAGCAGCTTGGTAGCTAGCGGGGGGATAATCTCCTACGAGCAGTACTTC. Translated, it gives CASSLVASGGIISYEQYF.